This TCR beta chain originates from a study of identical twins (dated by TCRdb to between 2015 and 2016). About the investigation overall: TCR alpha and beta repertoires from monozygotic twins, unrelated adults of various ages and cord blood were deep-sequenced to test whether fetal clonotypes persist. To rule out contamination, replicate twin experiments were performed at different times with different library preparation protocols. General study outcomes and caveats: Because the same donors could not be followed over many years, conclusions were based on cross-sectional statistical analysis. Abundant cord blood beta clonotypes carried fewer insertions; young adult naive repertoires showed a weaker similar trend, while memory repertoires showed none. In monozygotic twins, out-of-frame TCR alpha sharing was systematically underestimated by recombination models, although the models agreed with sharing between unrelated individuals. Compared with coincidental sharing between unrelated individuals, out-of-frame TCR alpha sequences shared between twins showed an excess of sequences with low generation probability. Invariant T cells such as MAIT and iNKT could partly confound zero-insertion analyses, although diverse VJ usage argued against such confounding for most clonotypes. A weaker excess of twin sharing was found in beta out-of-frame sequences because the signal-to-noise ratio was lowered by fewer shared sequences.

Library prep was done by 5' RACE. Sequenced using an Illumina HiSeq 2000. A universal primer binding site was introduced by template switching, and a unique molecular identifier was present in the final cDNA, enabling accurate counting of TCR cDNA molecules. First-strand cDNA for TCR alpha and beta chains was synthesized from specific primers in the conserved constant-segment region. To control for contamination, every cDNA library carried two barcodes: a SMART-Mk sample barcode plus Illumina barcodes. TruSeq adapter sequences, together with Illumina sample barcodes, were added in two successive PCR steps. TCR alpha and beta cDNA libraries were sequenced on the Illumina HiSeq platform with custom primers. On the study's bioinformatics: Raw reads were processed with MiGEC to extract unique molecular identifiers, and MiXCR was used to determine CDR3 positions. Recombination models were inferred per individual with the repgenHMM and IGoR tools using an EM algorithm. Shared clonotype analysis was performed with the tcR package in R, normalizing sharing by the product of cloneset sizes. To study raw recombination without the effects of thymic and clonal selection, out-of-frame nonproductive sequences were analyzed. TCRdb cleaned the public reads at Q25 with fastp, built clones with MiXCR and kept in-frame beta chains. Rows are combined by CDR3 protein, so each entry shows the most common genes and DNA. The V and J calls follow TCRdb's processing rather than the paper's. Within this sample are 1.5 million to 2 million distinct CDR3 sequences, with roughly 35% of them counted one time only. The top ten constitute about 0.3% of the sample.

Only a few counts were recorded for this clonotype. The specificity of this receptor is unknown. Within one base of it there is no much larger clone, and no base qualities were kept. All donors were healthy Caucasians. The CDR3 covers 15 residues, taking in both the cysteine and the phenylalanine. Just CDR3 DNA is preserved here, 45 bases in frame from base 1. V was cut back by 3 bases and J by 5 bases, leaving a gap of 14 bases between them. The sequence was collected from a newborn girl in good health. This chain is built from TRBV12-3 or TRBV12-4 and TRBJ1-5; perhaps TRBD1 is the D gene, with 6 bases matching. Sample: cord blood. The CDR3 protein sequence reads: CASSFLFGGDQPQHF. The DNA sequence is given as TGTGCCAGCAGTTTTCTTTTTGGGGGCGATCAGCCCCAGCATTTT.